Listed here are 18 T cell receptor beta chains from one sample, sequenced in a study of T-cell reconstitution after alpha-beta-depleted transplantation in children. It was with unique molecular identifiers that the TCRbeta library was prepared. TCRdb re-called the PCR reads with MiXCR, one entry per CDR3 protein. In the table there are 250,000 to 300,000 distinct CDR3 sequences, approximately 9.6% of which are singletons. Material: PBMCs from the stem cell graft donor, obtained from the stem cell graft. The source of these receptors is a human donor who donated a stem cell graft to a child with SCID.

V usage is TRBV5-1 and J usage is TRBJ1-1; weak D call: TRBD1 (5 bases). The CDR3 spans 15 residues. Germline CDR1 SGHRS, CDR2 YFSETQ. V lost 3 bases and J lost 4, with 16 bases in between. The CDR3 region is CASSSGTFAGTEAFF. The CDR3 nucleotides read TGCGCCAGCAGCTCCGGGACGTTTGCGGGCACTGAAGCTTTCTTT.

In this sample, this clonotype turned up a few times. This sequence joins TRBV29-1 and TRBJ2-7; 13 nucleotides agree with TRBD2. Unmatched junction bases numbered 16, after V lost 7 bases and J lost 4 bases. The CDR3 is 17 residues long. CDR1 is SQVTM, CDR2 ANQGSEA, per germline. CDR3 protein: CSAGATSGGNLLYEQYF. The CDR3 nucleotides are TGCAGCGCCGGCGCGACTAGCGGGGGGAACCTCCTATACGAGCAGTACTTC.

The chain recombines TRBV29-1 with TRBJ1-2; TRBD1 matches at 11 bases. The CDR3 has 13 residues. Germline V gives CDR1 SQVTM, CDR2 ANQGSEA. Trimming removed 5 bases from V and 4 bases from J; junction bases left unmatched: 3. CDR3 protein: CSVRGQGAYGYTF. The CDR3, as DNA: TGCAGCGTTAGAGGACAGGGGGCCTATGGCTACACCTTC. The full variable domain, completed using reference TRBV29-1 and TRBJ1-2, is SAVISQKPSRDICQRGTSLTIQCQVDSQVTMMFWYRQQPGQSLTLIATANQGSEATYESGFVIDKFPISRPNLTFSTLTVSNMSPEDSSIYLCSVRGQGAYGYTFGSGTRLTVV.

There are a few counts of this clonotype. The chain has TRBV15 and TRBJ2-6; the D gene is possibly TRBD1 (6 bases). Germline V gene data show CDR1 as LNHNV and CDR2 as YYDKDF (reference sequence). Trimming stripped 0 bases from V and 0 bases from J, with 9 bases between. The length of the CDR3 is 17 residues. Here the CDR3 DNA reads TGTGCCACCAGCAGAGACAGGGGCCGCTCTGGGGCCAACGTCCTGACTTTC. It encodes CATSRDRGRSGANVLTF.

The chain links TRBV7-9 to TRBJ1-2; D is unclear. V shed 1 base and J shed 7 bases, with 16 bases lying between them. The germline V gene encodes CDR1 SEHNR and CDR2 FQNEAQ (reference sequence). This CDR3 is 15 amino acids long. Written as DNA, the CDR3 is TGTGCCAGCAGCTTAGAAGAAGGGCATGTTTCTGGCTACACCTTC. This gives the protein CASSLEEGHVSGYTF. Combining the CDR3 with reference TRBV7-9 and TRBJ1-2 gives the whole variable domain DTGVSQNPRHKITKRGQNVTFRCDPISEHNRLYWYRQTLGQGPEFLTYFQNEAQLEKSRLLSDRFSAERPKGSFSTLEIQRTEQGDSAMYLCASSLEEGHVSGYTFGSGTRLTVV.

This clonotype was detected ten times or more. The chain has TRBV11-2 and TRBJ2-5; perhaps TRBD2 as D (7 bases). Germline V gives CDR1 SGHAT, CDR2 FQNNGV. V lost 3 bases to trimming and J lost 5 bases, with 16 bases between them. The CDR3 sequence is 15 residues long. The CDR3 DNA is TGTGCCAGCAGCTTCGAGGGGGGGGCTCTGGAGACCCAGTACTTC. It specifies CASSFEGGALETQYF.

The rearrangement uses TRBV27 and TRBJ1-2; 12 bases are a match to TRBD1. V trimming: 3 bases; J trimming: 8 bases; junction bases outside the gene matches: 4. CDR1 and CDR2 (germline): MNHEY, SMNVEV (reference sequence). The CDR3 consists of 14 residues. CDR3 in DNA: TGTGCCAGCAGTTTCCGGGACAGGGGGCAAGGCTACACCTTC. Translation gives CASSFRDRGQGYTF.

The chain couples TRBV24-1 to TRBJ2-2; the match to TRBD1 covers 7 bases. This CDR3 has 14 amino acids. Germline V gives CDR1 KGHDR, CDR2 SFDVKD. With V trimmed by 3 bases and J by 5 bases, 2 bases remained unmatched. The CDR3, as DNA: TGTGCCACCAGTGATCCAGGGGGAACCGGGGAGCTGTTTTTT. Translation: CATSDPGGTGELFF.

This clonotype was counted a few times. The chain couples TRBV29-1 to TRBJ2-5; 11 nucleotides agree with TRBD1. CDR1 is SQVTM, CDR2 ANQGSEA, per germline. The CDR3 has 13 residues. The V and J ends lost 4 bases and 3 bases, in that order; junction bases with no gene match: 1. The CDR3 region has the DNA TGCAGCGTTGGGGACAGGGGGAAAGAGACCCAGTACTTC. Its protein is CSVGDRGKETQYF.

The rearrangement uses TRBV6-5 and TRBJ1-2; tentative D call: TRBD1 (6 bases). Germline V gives CDR1 MNHEY, CDR2 SVGAGI. This CDR3 contains 15 residues. With 4 bases removed from V and 3 bases from J, the gap between germline ends came to 15 bases. Written as DNA, the CDR3 is TGTGCCAGCAGTTCGCCGGGACAAAGAGACTATGGCTACACCTTC. Translating it yields CASSSPGQRDYGYTF.

The chain is built from TRBV5-4 and TRBJ2-2, with 7 bases that match TRBD1. Trimming removed 4 bases from V and 3 bases from J; junction bases left unmatched: 6. Germline assignment: CDR1 SGHNT and CDR2 YYREEE (reference sequence). The CDR3 has 15 amino acids. CDR3 coding DNA: TGTGCCAGCAGCGTATACAGGGGAGACACCGGGGAGCTGTTTTTT. Translated: CASSVYRGDTGELFF. Full variable domain (rest looked up from reference TRBV5-4 and TRBJ2-2): ETGVTQSPTHLIKTRGQQVTLRCSSQSGHNTVSWYQQALGQGPQFIFQYYREEENGRGNFPPRFSGLQFPNYSSELNVNALELDDSALYLCASSVYRGDTGELFFGEGSRLTVL.

This clonotype was observed at least ten times. The V call is TRBV19, the J call TRBJ1-1; D gene uncertain. The CDR3 covers 13 residues. The ends were cut back, 7 bases at V and 1 base at J, with 10 bases in the middle. Germline V gene data show CDR1 as LNHDA and CDR2 as SQIVND (reference sequence). In DNA form, the CDR3 reads TGTGCCAGTACGCGTCAGCCGAACACTGAAGCTTTCTTT. This encodes CASTRQPNTEAFF.

This clonotype was detected many times. The rearrangement joins TRBV12-3 or TRBV12-4 to TRBJ2-2; TRBD2 might be the D (5 bases). The CDR3 consists of 16 residues. The V gene lost 0 bases and the J gene lost 2 bases, with 10 bases spanning the gap. The CDR3 DNA sequence: TGTGCCAGCAGTTTAGCTCAGAGGGTAAACACCGGGGAGCTGTTTTTT. This encodes CASSLAQRVNTGELFF.

The table lists this clonotype with a few counts. The CDR3 DNA reads as TGTGCCAGCAGTCCCGGACTAGCGGGGGCCCTTGAGCAGTTCTTC. Its protein is CASSPGLAGALEQFF. The chain couples TRBV27 to TRBJ2-1; TRBD2 aligns across 13 bases. V shed 5 bases and J 9 bases; nucleotides not matched to a gene: 7. Germline-derived CDR1 and CDR2 are MNHEY and SMNVEV (reference sequence). This CDR3 comprises 15 residues.

The V gene is TRBV6-5, the J gene TRBJ1-6; D not certain. The CDR3 loop spans 17 amino acids. The V and J ends lost 4 bases and 4 bases respectively, with 17 bases between them. CDR1 and CDR2 (germline): MNHEY, SVGAGI. The CDR3 DNA reads TGTGCCAGCAGTTCTAGCCTCTTCGACGGGTATAATTCACCCCTCCACTTT. The encoded protein is CASSSSLFDGYNSPLHF.

In this sample, this clonotype turned up a few times. This chain links TRBV11-2 with TRBJ2-7; 8 bases align to TRBD1. After removal of 5 bases from V and 0 bases from J, the junction contained 3 bases not matched to a gene. CDR1 is SGHAT, CDR2 FQNNGV, per germline. The CDR3 extends over 14 amino acids. The CDR3 sequence: CASSGTGTSYEQYF. CDR3 in DNA: TGTGCCAGCAGCGGGACAGGTACCTCCTACGAGCAGTACTTC.

This chain joins TRBV5-1 and TRBJ1-6; D remains unclear. This CDR3 has 14 amino acids. The germline V gene encodes CDR1 SGHRS and CDR2 YFSETQ. The V end was cut by 3 bases, the J end by 7 bases, with 11 bases between. The CDR3 DNA sequence: TGCGCCAGCAGCTCCAAGGGAGGCAATTCACCCCTCCACTTT. This codes for CASSSKGGNSPLHF.

This clonotype was seen a handful of times. The J gene is TRBJ2-3, the V gene TRBV12-3 or TRBV12-4, with D hard to call. The V end was cut by 1 base, the J end by 15 bases, with 11 bases between. The CDR3 length is 11 residues. The CDR3 DNA is TGTGCCAGCAGTTTAGATGTTAGAACCTATTTT. The encoded protein is CASSLDVRTYF.